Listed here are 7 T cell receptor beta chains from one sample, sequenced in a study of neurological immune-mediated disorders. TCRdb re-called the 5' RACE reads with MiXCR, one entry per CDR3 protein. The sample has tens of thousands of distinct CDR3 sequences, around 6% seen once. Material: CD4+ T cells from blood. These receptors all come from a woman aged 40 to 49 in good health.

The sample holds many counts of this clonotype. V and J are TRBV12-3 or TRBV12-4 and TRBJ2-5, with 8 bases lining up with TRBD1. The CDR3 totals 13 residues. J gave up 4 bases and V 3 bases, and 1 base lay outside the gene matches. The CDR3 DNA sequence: TGTGCCAGCAGTTTTCAGGGGGCAGAGACCCAGTACTTC. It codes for CASSFQGAETQYF.

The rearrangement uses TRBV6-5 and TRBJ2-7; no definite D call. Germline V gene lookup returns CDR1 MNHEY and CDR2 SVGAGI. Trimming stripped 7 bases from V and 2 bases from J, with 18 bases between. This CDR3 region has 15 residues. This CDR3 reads CASTTTLDDTYEQYF. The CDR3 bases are TGTGCCAGCACCACGACCCTGGACGATACCTACGAGCAGTACTTC.

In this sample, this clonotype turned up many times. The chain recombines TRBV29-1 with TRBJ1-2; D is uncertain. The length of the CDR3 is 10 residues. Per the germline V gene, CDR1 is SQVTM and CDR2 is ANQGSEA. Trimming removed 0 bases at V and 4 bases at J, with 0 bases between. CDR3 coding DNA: TGCAGCGTTGAAGACTATGGCTACACCTTC. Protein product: CSVEDYGYTF.

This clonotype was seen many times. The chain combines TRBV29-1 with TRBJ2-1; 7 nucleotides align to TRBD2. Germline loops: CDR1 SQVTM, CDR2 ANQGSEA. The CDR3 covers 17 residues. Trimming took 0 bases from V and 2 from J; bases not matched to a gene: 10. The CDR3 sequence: CSVEDWRASGPYNEQFF. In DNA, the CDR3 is TGCAGCGTTGAAGATTGGAGGGCTAGCGGACCCTACAATGAGCAGTTCTTC.

The CDR3 DNA is TGCGCCAGCAGTGAACCGGCTAGCTTTGGTAACAATGAGCAGTTCTTC. Encoded protein: CASSEPASFGNNEQFF. This sequence joins TRBV10-2 and TRBJ2-1, with D perhaps matching TRBD2 (5 bases). The CDR3 totals 16 residues. V was cut by 3 bases and J by 5 bases, with 17 bases left in between. From germline, CDR1 is WSHSY and CDR2 SAAADI.

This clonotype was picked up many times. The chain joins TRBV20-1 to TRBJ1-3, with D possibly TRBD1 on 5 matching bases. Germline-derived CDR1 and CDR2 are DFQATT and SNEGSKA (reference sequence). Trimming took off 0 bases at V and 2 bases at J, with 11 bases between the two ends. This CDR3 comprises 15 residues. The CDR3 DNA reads TGCAGTGCTAGAGATATATCAGGGACTGGAAACACCATATATTTT. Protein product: CSARDISGTGNTIYF.

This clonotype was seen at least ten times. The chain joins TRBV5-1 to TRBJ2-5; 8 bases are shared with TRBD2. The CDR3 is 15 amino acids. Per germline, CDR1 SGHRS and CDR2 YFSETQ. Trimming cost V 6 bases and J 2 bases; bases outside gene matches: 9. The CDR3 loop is CASTPGTSGQETQYF. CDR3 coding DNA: TGCGCCAGCACCCCAGGAACTAGCGGACAAGAGACCCAGTACTTC.